A single sample gave rise to the 23 T cell receptor beta chains below, sequenced in a study of shared clonotypes between healthy human individuals. Method: immunoSEQ multiplex PCR; TCRdb's copy keeps in-frame clones and lacks some. The repertoire holds 2 million to 2.5 million clones, with 90% to 95% as singletons. The specimen sequenced was naive CD4+ T cells sorted from blood. Subset reported: CD45RA+ positively selected. The receptors originated from a man between 18 and 35 years old in good health.

With regard to this clone: At one end the junction does not follow the germline gene, possibly because of a read error. Other DNA variants within this sample encode the same CDR3. The chain is built from TRBV7-2 and TRBJ2-7; 11 positions agree with TRBD1. The CDR3 extends over 15 amino acids. Germline CDR1 is SGHTA and CDR2 is FQGNSA. This CDR3 is CASSLAGQGAYEQYF. CDR3 nucleotides: TGTGCCAGCAGCCTAGCGGGACAGGGGGCCTACGAGCAGTACTTC.

The chain joins TRBV2 to TRBJ2-5, with 7 nucleotides matching TRBD1. The DNA end lines up better with TRBJ2-7; the J call may be wrong. Germline V CDR1 and CDR2: SNHLY, FYNNEI. CDR3 length: 14 amino acids. The CDR3 region is CASRGTERAYEQYF. The CDR3 DNA reads TGTGCCAGCAGAGGGACAGAGAGGGCCTACGAGCAGTACTTC.

J is TRBJ2-3 and V is TRBV7-2, with 9 bases aligning to TRBD2. V was clipped by 0 bases and J by 2 bases; unmatched bases: 3. Germline values: CDR1 SGHTA, CDR2 FQGNSA. The CDR3 spans 16 residues. CDR3 nucleotides: TGTGCCAGCAGCTTAGCTAGCGGGAGTCTCACAGATACGCAGTATTTT. It encodes CASSLASGSLTDTQYF.

J is TRBJ2-7 and V is TRBV6-5; no clear D gene. CDR3 size: 15 residues. Germline V gene lookup returns CDR1 MNHEY and CDR2 SVGAGI. The germline V and J ends were trimmed by 0 bases and 2 bases, with 11 bases remaining between them. CDR3 residues: CASSYSRLGPYEQYF. The DNA of the CDR3 is TGTGCCAGCAGTTACTCGAGGCTAGGGCCCTACGAGCAGTACTTC.

The rearrangement joins TRBV18 to TRBJ2-7; D perhaps matches TRBD1 (5 bases). V was pared by 0 bases and J by 3 bases, with 18 bases between. The germline CDR1 and CDR2 sequences are KGHSH and LQKENI. The CDR3 covers 17 residues. DNA for the CDR3: TGTGCCAGCTCACCACCTATAAGGGGTAATCGGGTCTACGAGCAGTACTTC. Encoded protein: CASSPPIRGNRVYEQYF.

The table lists this clone with a count of one. Other DNA sequences from this sample encode an identical CDR3 as well. The chain carries TRBV18 and TRBJ2-7; 9 bases fit TRBD1. The CDR3 runs to 15 residues. V lost 0 bases, J lost 3 bases, and 3 bases stayed unmatched. Germline assignment: CDR1 KGHSH and CDR2 LQKENI. The CDR3 reads CASSPPGQGIYEQYF. In DNA form, the CDR3 reads TGTGCCAGCTCACCACCGGGACAGGGAATCTACGAGCAGTACTTC. Full variable domain (rest looked up from reference TRBV18 and TRBJ2-7): NAGVMQNPRHLVRRRGQEARLRCSPMKGHSHVYWYRQLPEEGLKFMVYLQKENIIDESGMPKERFSAEFPKEGPSILRIQQVVRGDSAAYFCASSPPGQGIYEQYFGPGTRLTVT.

The chain uses TRBV9 and TRBJ2-2; D is possibly TRBD1 (5 bases). The length of the CDR3 is 14 residues. The germline gives CDR1 SGDLS, CDR2 YYNGEE. V was trimmed by 1 base and J by 3 bases, leaving 7 bases between them. CDR3 amino acids: CASSVQGHTGELFF. DNA of the CDR3: TGTGCCAGCAGCGTACAGGGCCACACCGGGGAGCTGTTTTTT.

The V call is TRBV5-6, the J call TRBJ1-2; 7 nucleotides agree with TRBD1. The germline V gene encodes CDR1 SGHDT and CDR2 YYEEEE. The CDR3 has 17 amino acids. Trimming took 2 bases from V and 5 from J; bases not matched to a gene: 15. This chain's CDR3 is CASSLLLGTETVYGYTF. The CDR3 coding sequence is TGTGCCAGCAGCTTACTACTAGGGACAGAAACTGTATATGGCTACACCTTC.

The gene calls are TRBV11-2 and TRBJ2-3, with unresolved D. The CDR3 length is 14 residues. Germline V lookup: CDR1 SGHAT, CDR2 FQNNGV. Trimming took 9 bases from V and 0 from J, leaving 13 bases between them. CDR3 sequence reads: CASTRASSTDTQYF. The CDR3 nucleotides are TGTGCCAGTACTCGTGCCTCTAGCACAGATACGCAGTATTTT.

The chain links TRBV5-4 to TRBJ2-2; a weak D match, TRBD2 (6 bases). This CDR3 is 12 amino acids long. Per the germline V gene, CDR1 is SGHNT and CDR2 is YYREEE (reference sequence). V was shortened by 4 bases and J by 5 bases, with 6 bases between the two germline ends. This CDR3 is CASSSGTGELFF. In DNA form, the CDR3 reads TGTGCCAGCAGCAGCGGGACCGGGGAGCTGTTTTTT. The full variable domain, rest sourced from reference TRBV5-4 and TRBJ2-2, is ETGVTQSPTHLIKTRGQQVTLRCSSQSGHNTVSWYQQALGQGPQFIFQYYREEENGRGNFPPRFSGLQFPNYSSELNVNALELDDSALYLCASSSGTGELFFGEGSRLTVL.

This chain connects TRBV6-6 to TRBJ2-7; TRBD1 is a possible D gene (6 bases). Trimming cost V 4 bases and J 2 bases, with 9 bases left between them. Germline CDR1 and CDR2: MNHNY and SVGAGI (reference sequence). The CDR3 spans 13 residues. In nucleotides, the CDR3 is TGTGCCAGCAGTTCAACAGGGCCCTACGAGCAGTACTTC. It encodes CASSSTGPYEQYF.

This chain joins TRBV2 and TRBJ1-4, with TRBD1 matching over 9 bases. The length of the CDR3 is 15 residues. Germline CDR1 is SNHLY and CDR2 is FYNNEI. Unmatched junction bases numbered 10, after V lost 8 bases and J lost 6 bases. The CDR3 is CASRLQGASDEKLFF. The CDR3 DNA is TGTGCCAGCCGTCTACAGGGGGCGTCTGATGAAAAACTGTTTTTT.

V is TRBV6-5 and J is TRBJ1-1; the D gene is possibly TRBD1 (5 bases). There are 14 residues in the CDR3. The ends were cut back, 4 bases at V and 3 bases at J, with 12 bases in the middle. Per the germline V gene, CDR1 is MNHEY and CDR2 is SVGAGI. CDR3 DNA sequence: TGTGCCAGCAGTTCCAGGGCCGGGGACACTGAAGCTTTCTTT. It yields the protein CASSSRAGDTEAFF.

The V gene is TRBV4-2, the J gene TRBJ1-6; D gene ambiguous. The CDR3 loop spans 15 amino acids. V was trimmed by 0 bases and J by 6 bases, leaving 9 bases between them. The germline CDR1 and CDR2 sequences are LGHNA and YNFKEQ. In DNA form, the CDR3 reads TGTGCCAGCAGCCAAGATCCCAGAAGTAATTCACCCCTCCACTTT. It translates to CASSQDPRSNSPLHF.

The chain recombines TRBV7-3 with TRBJ2-1, with 11 bases fitting TRBD2. Per the germline V gene, CDR1 is SGHTA and CDR2 is FQGTGA. The length of the CDR3 is 15 residues. V shed 5 bases and J 3 bases; nucleotides not matched to a gene: 3. As DNA, the CDR3 is TGTGCCAGCAGCCCACTAGCGGGGGACTACAATGAGCAGTTCTTC. Its translation: CASSPLAGDYNEQFF.

The chain carries TRBV16 and TRBJ2-7, with D hard to call. V was cut by 2 bases and J by 4 bases, with 9 bases left in between. Per the germline V gene, CDR1 is KGHSY and CDR2 is FQNENV. This CDR3 is built from 13 residues. CDR3: CASSQGPGYEQYF. Here the CDR3 DNA reads TGTGCCAGCAGCCAAGGGCCCGGGTACGAGCAGTACTTC.

The V gene is TRBV29-1, the J gene TRBJ2-1; D gene ambiguous. V shed 6 bases and J shed 0 bases, with 12 bases lying between them. This CDR3 has 14 amino acids. The germline CDR1 and CDR2 sequences are SQVTM and ANQGSEA. The CDR3 sequence: CSVRPYSSYNEQFF. In nucleotides, the CDR3 is TGCAGCGTCAGACCTTACTCCTCCTACAATGAGCAGTTCTTC.

The J gene is TRBJ1-1, the V gene TRBV7-2; possible D gene TRBD1, 5 bases. The CDR3 consists of 14 residues. The germline CDR1 and CDR2 sequences are SGHTA and FQGNSA. V was clipped by 2 bases and J by 3 bases, with 10 bases between them. The CDR3 coding sequence is TGTGCCAGCAGCTTATTCGTGGGGGACACTGAAGCTTTCTTT. Translation: CASSLFVGDTEAFF.

The rearrangement links TRBV7-9 to TRBJ2-1; D may be TRBD1 (6 bases). V lost 6 bases and J 1 base, leaving 16 bases between the germline ends. Germline V CDR1 and CDR2: SEHNR, FQNEAQ (reference sequence). This CDR3 spans 16 amino acids. The CDR3 DNA reads as TGTGCCAGCAGTTTTACAGGGAGCGCGTCCTACAATGAGCAGTTCTTC. Protein sequence: CASSFTGSASYNEQFF.

The J gene is TRBJ2-7, the V gene TRBV7-9, with D tentatively TRBD2 (6 bases). Germline-derived CDR1 and CDR2 are SEHNR and FQNEAQ (reference sequence). The CDR3 length is 16 residues. Deletions cut 0 bases from V and 2 bases from J, with 14 bases between. The CDR3 coding sequence is TGTGCCAGCAGCTTAGCGCAAGCCAGCGGGCCCTACGAGCAGTACTTC. Translation gives CASSLAQASGPYEQYF. Full variable domain (missing parts from reference TRBV7-9 and TRBJ2-7): DTGVSQNPRHKITKRGQNVTFRCDPISEHNRLYWYRQTLGQGPEFLTYFQNEAQLEKSRLLSDRFSAERPKGSFSTLEIQRTEQGDSAMYLCASSLAQASGPYEQYFGPGTRLTVT.

V is TRBV6-1 and J is TRBJ1-6; no reliable D call. The CDR3 extends over 15 amino acids. V dropped 5 bases and J dropped 7 bases, with 15 bases sitting between them. Germline CDR1 and CDR2: MNHNS and SASEGT. The CDR3 bases are TGTGCCAGCAGTTTGGGGTCCTTAAAAAATTCACCCCTCCACTTT. Residues: CASSLGSLKNSPLHF.

This sequence joins TRBV6-1 and TRBJ2-2; D unclear. Germline assignment: CDR1 MNHNS and CDR2 SASEGT. Trimming left V 10 bases short and J 3 bases short, with 18 bases between. The CDR3 has 15 residues. This chain's CDR3 is CATLWMGSYTGELFF. The CDR3 DNA sequence: TGTGCCACCCTATGGATGGGGTCCTACACCGGGGAGCTGTTTTTT.

This sequence joins TRBV5-6 and TRBJ1-6; weak D call: TRBD1 (5 bases). CDR3 length: 16 amino acids. Germline V gives CDR1 SGHDT, CDR2 YYEEEE. V was pared by 0 bases and J by 7 bases, with 14 bases between. The CDR3 protein is CASSLGRGVGNSPLHF. CDR3 sequence (DNA): TGTGCCAGCAGCTTGGGTAGAGGGGTCGGAAATTCACCCCTCCACTTT.